Listed here are 23 T cell receptor beta chains from one sample, sequenced in a study of blood T cell repertoires in COVID-19. The table came from immunoSEQ multiplex PCR; TCRdb's copy has only in-frame clones and leaves some out. This table holds some 67,000 clones, about four fifths found once. What was sequenced was peripheral blood. The receptors shown here come from a woman aged 55-75 years with acute or convalescent COVID-19.

J is TRBJ2-1 and V is TRBV6-4, with D possibly TRBD2 on 5 matching bases. Germline V gene data show CDR1 as MRHNA and CDR2 as SNTAGT. Trimming took off 4 bases at V and 1 base at J, with 5 bases between the two ends. This CDR3 comprises 13 residues. CDR3 nucleotide sequence: TGTGCCAGCAGTGGCGGGTCCTACAATGAGCAGTTCTTC. It is translated as CASSGGSYNEQFF.

This rearrangement joins TRBV30 to TRBJ2-7; 11 nucleotides align to TRBD1. CDR1 is GTSNPN, CDR2 SVGIG, per germline (reference sequence). Trimming at V came to 5 bases and at J to 7 bases, leaving 10 bases not matched to a gene. This CDR3 is 14 amino acids long. The CDR3 protein is CAWQPGTGGIEQYF. The CDR3 DNA follows: TGTGCCTGGCAACCCGGGACAGGGGGGATTGAGCAGTACTTC.

The count of this clone is one. The chain joins TRBV5-4 to TRBJ1-2; D remains ambiguous. Trimming shortened V by 3 bases and J by 3 bases, and 12 bases separated the two germline ends. Germline CDR1 reads SGHNT; CDR2 reads YYREEE (reference sequence). There are 14 residues in the CDR3. The CDR3 nucleotides are TGTGCCAGCAGCTCCCCCACCGGAGACTATGGCTACACCTTC. Residues: CASSSPTGDYGYTF.

The J gene is TRBJ2-6, the V gene TRBV11-2; no reliable D call. The length of the CDR3 is 19 residues. The germline gives CDR1 SGHAT, CDR2 FQNNGV. The V and J ends lost 2 bases and 0 bases respectively, with 17 bases between them. CDR3 residues: CASSLYVSQVGSGANVLTF. The DNA of the CDR3 is TGTGCCAGCAGCTTATATGTTAGCCAAGTGGGCTCTGGGGCCAACGTCCTGACTTTC.

The chain couples TRBV18 to TRBJ2-7; 9 nucleotides match TRBD1. Germline CDR1 reads KGHSH; CDR2 reads LQKENI. Trimming removed 3 bases from V and 5 bases from J; junction bases left unmatched: 5. The CDR3 contains 14 residues. This chain's CDR3 is CASSPRTGDNEQYF. The CDR3 nucleotides read TGTGCCAGCTCACCCCGGACAGGGGACAACGAGCAGTACTTC.

This rearrangement joins TRBV5-1 to TRBJ2-5; 10 nucleotides align to TRBD2. The V and J ends lost 0 bases and 3 bases, in that order; junction bases with no gene match: 5. CDR1 is SGHRS, CDR2 YFSETQ, per germline. The CDR3 contains 16 residues. The CDR3 coding sequence is TGCGCCAGCAGCTTGGAGGGACTAGCGAGGGAAGAGACCCAGTACTTC. This encodes CASSLEGLAREETQYF. The complete variable domain, with remaining parts taken from reference TRBV5-1 and TRBJ2-5, reads KAGVTQTPRYLIKTRGQQVTLSCSPISGHRSVSWYQQTPGQGLQFLFEYFSETQRNKGNFPGRFSGRQFSNSRSEMNVSTLELGDSALYLCASSLEGLAREETQYFGPGTRLLVL.

The J gene is TRBJ1-2, the V gene TRBV6-1; no clear D. The CDR3 runs to 12 residues. Trimming shortened V by 3 bases and J by 8 bases, and 10 bases separated the two germline ends. Germline CDR1 and CDR2: MNHNS and SASEGT. CDR3 amino acids: CASSDLLGGYTF. The CDR3, as DNA: TGTGCCAGCAGTGACCTCCTGGGCGGCTACACCTTC.

The genes are TRBV15 and TRBJ1-2, with 10 bases identical to TRBD1. Germline V gene lookup returns CDR1 LNHNV and CDR2 YYDKDF (reference sequence). V was clipped by 3 bases and J by 0 bases; unmatched bases: 1. This CDR3 contains 15 residues. The CDR3 DNA sequence: TGTGCCACCAGCAGCGGGACAGGGGCTAACTATGGCTACACCTTC. Encoded protein: CATSSGTGANYGYTF.

This chain links TRBV7-2 with TRBJ1-4, with D possibly being TRBD1 (5 bases). The V end lost 3 bases, the J end lost 0 bases, and 14 bases lay between the germline ends. The CDR3 is 17 amino acids. In germline, CDR1 is SGHTA, CDR2 FQGNSA. CDR3 loop: CASSLSLVGATNEKLFF. CDR3 bases: TGTGCCAGCAGCTTGAGTTTGGTAGGGGCAACTAATGAAAAACTGTTTTTT.

This chain joins TRBV6-5 and TRBJ1-2; tentative D call: TRBD1 (6 bases). The CDR3 totals 15 residues. Trimming took off 0 bases at V and 7 bases at J, with 15 bases between the two ends. Germline V lookup: CDR1 MNHEY, CDR2 SVGAGI. The CDR3 DNA reads as TGTGCCAGCAGTTACTCGTCCGGGAGGGGGGGTGGCTACACCTTC. Encoded protein: CASSYSSGRGGGYTF.

The J gene is TRBJ2-2, the V gene TRBV7-9, with unresolved D. V lost 3 bases and J lost 2, with 4 bases in between. The germline CDR1 and CDR2 sequences are SEHNR and FQNEAQ (reference sequence). CDR3 length equals 13 residues. The chain's CDR3 is CASSFPNTGELFF. CDR3 DNA sequence: TGTGCCAGCAGCTTTCCTAACACCGGGGAGCTGTTTTTT.

The rearrangement uses TRBV7-9 and TRBJ2-1, with a tentative D call TRBD1 (6 bases). V was trimmed by 5 bases and J by 3 bases, leaving 11 bases between them. The CDR3 has 14 residues. Germline V lookup: CDR1 SEHNR, CDR2 FQNEAQ (reference sequence). The CDR3 is CASSPRTVYNEQFF. DNA for the CDR3: TGTGCCAGCAGCCCTAGGACAGTCTACAATGAGCAGTTCTTC.

The chain recombines TRBV5-5 with TRBJ2-1; D may be TRBD2 (5 bases). Trimming shortened V by 2 bases and J by 6 bases, and 6 bases separated the two germline ends. The CDR3 totals 12 residues. Germline CDR1 is SGHKS and CDR2 is YYEKEE (reference sequence). DNA of the CDR3: TGTGCCAGCAGCTTCGGGGTCAATGAGCAGTTCTTC. It yields the protein CASSFGVNEQFF.

The chain has TRBV5-1 and TRBJ1-4, with a possible D match to TRBD1 (5 bases). CDR1 and CDR2 (germline): SGHRS, YFSETQ. Trimming cost V 0 bases and J 5 bases, with 8 bases left between them. The CDR3 spans 14 residues. CDR3 sequence: CASSLAGANEKLFF. In nucleotides, the CDR3 is TGCGCCAGCAGCTTGGCTGGGGCAAATGAAAAACTGTTTTTT.

This chain uses TRBV11-3 with TRBJ2-1; D not resolved. Germline values: CDR1 SGHNT, CDR2 YENEEA. The CDR3 runs 14 residues. V gave up 5 bases and J gave up 0 bases, with 8 bases separating them. The CDR3 region has the DNA TGTGCCAGCAGCCATTCTAGCTCCTACAATGAGCAGTTCTTC. Translating gives CASSHSSSYNEQFF.

The chain employs TRBV4-1 and TRBJ1-1, with no clear D. This CDR3 contains 15 residues. V was pared by 1 base and J by 1 base, with 10 bases between. Germline V gene lookup returns CDR1 MGHRA and CDR2 YSYEKL. The CDR3 DNA is TGCGCCAGCAGCCAAGGCGATCGGGGGAACACTGAAGCTTTCTTT. This gives the protein CASSQGDRGNTEAFF.

This rearrangement joins TRBV3-1 (or the pseudogene TRBV3-2) to TRBJ2-1; D might be TRBD2 (5 bases). The CDR3 has 13 residues. V lost 5 bases to trimming and J lost 8 bases, with 13 bases between them. Germline V gives CDR1 LGHDT, CDR2 YNNKEL (reference sequence). The CDR3 loop reads CASSKGGEHEQFF. The CDR3 nucleotides read TGTGCCAGCAGCAAAGGTGGGGAGCATGAGCAGTTCTTC.

This clone was seen a handful of times. The chain links TRBV3-1 (or the pseudogene TRBV3-2) to TRBJ1-6; D possibly corresponds to TRBD1 (5 bases). This CDR3 is built from 14 residues. CDR1 is LGHDT, CDR2 YNNKEL, per germline (reference sequence). The germline V and J ends were trimmed by 4 bases and 10 bases, with 14 bases remaining between them. The CDR3 loop reads CASSRVQGGSPLHF. CDR3 DNA: TGTGCCAGCAGCCGGGTGCAGGGAGGCTCACCCCTCCACTTT.

The V gene is TRBV2, the J gene TRBJ2-7, with a weak D call TRBD1 (6 bases). This CDR3 is built from 11 residues. Per the germline V gene, CDR1 is SNHLY and CDR2 is FYNNEI. Trimming stripped 7 bases from V and 7 bases from J, with 11 bases between. CDR3 in DNA: TGTGCCAGCACTCTTACAGGGGAGCAGTACTTC. Its translation: CASTLTGEQYF.

This rearrangement joins TRBV6-5 to TRBJ2-2; a possible D gene is TRBD1 (6 bases). V was pared by 2 bases and J by 7 bases, with 17 bases between. CDR1 and CDR2 (germline): MNHEY, SVGAGI. The CDR3 is 16 amino acids. Written as DNA, the CDR3 is TGTGCCAGCAGTTACACACCAAGTCCAGGGGACGGGGAGCTGTTTTTT. Translating gives CASSYTPSPGDGELFF.

This chain joins TRBV6-5 and TRBJ1-3, with TRBD1 identical over 8 bases. The CDR3 is made up of 15 amino acids. Per the germline V gene, CDR1 is MNHEY and CDR2 is SVGAGI. V was pared by 6 bases and J by 0 bases, with 4 bases of the junction left unmatched. In DNA, the CDR3 is TGTGCCAGCAGAGGACAGGGCGTCTCTGGAAACACCATATATTTT. It encodes CASRGQGVSGNTIYF.

The V call is TRBV5-1, the J call TRBJ1-2; 7 positions match TRBD1. Germline CDR1 SGHRS, CDR2 YFSETQ. The CDR3 runs 15 residues. V dropped 2 bases and J dropped 3; count of bases not matched to a gene: 7. Here the CDR3 reads CASSFSQGDDYGYTF. As DNA, the CDR3 is TGCGCCAGCAGCTTCAGTCAGGGGGATGACTATGGCTACACCTTC.

The gene calls are TRBV5-6 and TRBJ2-5; D is perhaps TRBD1 (5 bases). Germline V gives CDR1 SGHDT, CDR2 YYEEEE. The V end lost 3 bases, the J end lost 4 bases, and 10 bases lay between the germline ends. CDR3 size: 13 residues. The CDR3, as DNA: TGTGCCAGCAGCTCCAGGGATCGAGAGACCCAGTACTTC. Protein product: CASSSRDRETQYF.